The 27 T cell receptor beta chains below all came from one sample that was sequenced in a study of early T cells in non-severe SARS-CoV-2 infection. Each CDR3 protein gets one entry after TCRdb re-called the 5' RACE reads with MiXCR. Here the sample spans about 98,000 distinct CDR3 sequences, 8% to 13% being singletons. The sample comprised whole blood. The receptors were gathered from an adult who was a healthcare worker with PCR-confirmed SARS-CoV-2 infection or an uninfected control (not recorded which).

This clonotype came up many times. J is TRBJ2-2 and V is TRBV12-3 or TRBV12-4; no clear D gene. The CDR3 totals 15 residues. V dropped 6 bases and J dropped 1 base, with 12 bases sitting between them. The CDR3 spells CASSLGELNTGELFF. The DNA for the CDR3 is TGTGCCAGCAGCCTCGGAGAACTGAACACCGGGGAGCTGTTTTTT.

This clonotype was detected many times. The CDR3 nucleotides are TGTGCCAGCAGCTTAGGACAGAAAGCTTTCTTT. It codes for CASSLGQKAFF. J is TRBJ1-1 and V is TRBV7-9, with a tentative D call TRBD1 (5 bases). This CDR3 spans 11 amino acids. Germline assignment: CDR1 SEHNR and CDR2 FQNEAQ (reference sequence). Deletions cut 1 base from V and 9 bases from J, with 6 bases between.

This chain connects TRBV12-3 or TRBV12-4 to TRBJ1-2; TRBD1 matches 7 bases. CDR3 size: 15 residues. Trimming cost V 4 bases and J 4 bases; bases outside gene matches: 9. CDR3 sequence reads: CASSWGTAVTYGYTF. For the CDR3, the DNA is TGTGCCAGCAGTTGGGGGACAGCAGTTACCTATGGCTACACCTTC.

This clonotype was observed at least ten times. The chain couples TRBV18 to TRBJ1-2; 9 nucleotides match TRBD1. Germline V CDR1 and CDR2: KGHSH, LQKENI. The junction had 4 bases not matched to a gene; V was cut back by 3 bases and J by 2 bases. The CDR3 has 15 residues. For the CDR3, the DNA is TGTGCCAGCTCACCGACAGGGGGGAGAAACTATGGCTACACCTTC. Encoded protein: CASSPTGGRNYGYTF. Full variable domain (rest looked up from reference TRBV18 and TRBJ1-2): NAGVMQNPRHLVRRRGQEARLRCSPMKGHSHVYWYRQLPEEGLKFMVYLQKENIIDESGMPKERFSAEFPKEGPSILRIQQVVRGDSAAYFCASSPTGGRNYGYTFGSGTRLTVV.

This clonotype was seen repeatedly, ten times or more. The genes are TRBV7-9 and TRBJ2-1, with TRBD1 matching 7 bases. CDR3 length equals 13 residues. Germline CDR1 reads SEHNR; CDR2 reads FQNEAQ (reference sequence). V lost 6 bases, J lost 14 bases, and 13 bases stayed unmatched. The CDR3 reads CASSLSSRDRKFF. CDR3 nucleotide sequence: TGTGCCAGCAGTCTGTCTTCTCGGGACAGAAAGTTCTTC. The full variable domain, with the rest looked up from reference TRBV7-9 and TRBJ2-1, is DTGVSQNPRHKITKRGQNVTFRCDPISEHNRLYWYRQTLGQGPEFLTYFQNEAQLEKSRLLSDRFSAERPKGSFSTLEIQRTEQGDSAMYLCASSLSSRDRKFFGPGTRLTVL.

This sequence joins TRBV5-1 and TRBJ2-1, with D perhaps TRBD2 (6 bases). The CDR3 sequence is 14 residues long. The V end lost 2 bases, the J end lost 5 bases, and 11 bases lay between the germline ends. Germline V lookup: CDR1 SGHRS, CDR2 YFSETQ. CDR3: CASSLSGTHNEQFF. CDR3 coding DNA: TGCGCCAGCAGCTTATCTGGGACTCACAATGAGCAGTTCTTC.

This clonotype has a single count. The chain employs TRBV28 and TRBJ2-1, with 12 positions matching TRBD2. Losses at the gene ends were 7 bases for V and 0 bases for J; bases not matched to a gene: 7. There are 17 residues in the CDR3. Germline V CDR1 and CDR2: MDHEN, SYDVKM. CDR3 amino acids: CASIETSGRHSYNEQFF. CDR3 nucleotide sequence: TGTGCCAGCATTGAGACTAGCGGGAGACACTCCTACAATGAGCAGTTCTTC.

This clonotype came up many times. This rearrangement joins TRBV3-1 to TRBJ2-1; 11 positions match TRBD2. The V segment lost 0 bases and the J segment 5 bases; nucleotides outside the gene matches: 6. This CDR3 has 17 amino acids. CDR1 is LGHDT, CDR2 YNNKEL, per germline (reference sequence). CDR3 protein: CASSQDSGGAINNEQFF. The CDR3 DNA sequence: TGTGCCAGCAGCCAAGATAGCGGGGGGGCGATAAACAATGAGCAGTTCTTC.

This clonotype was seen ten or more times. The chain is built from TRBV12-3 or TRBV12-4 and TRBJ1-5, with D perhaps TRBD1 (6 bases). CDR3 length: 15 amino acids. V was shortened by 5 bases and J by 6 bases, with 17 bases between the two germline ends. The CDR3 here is CASSTTGIRSQPQHF. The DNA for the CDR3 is TGTGCCAGCAGTACTACAGGGATTCGGAGTCAGCCCCAGCATTTT.

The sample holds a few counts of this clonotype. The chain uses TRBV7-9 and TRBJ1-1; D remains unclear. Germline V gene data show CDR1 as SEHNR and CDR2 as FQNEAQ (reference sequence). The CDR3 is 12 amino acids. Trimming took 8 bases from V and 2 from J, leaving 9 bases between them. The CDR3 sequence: CASGWVNTEAFF. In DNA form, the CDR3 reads TGTGCCAGCGGCTGGGTTAACACTGAAGCTTTCTTT.

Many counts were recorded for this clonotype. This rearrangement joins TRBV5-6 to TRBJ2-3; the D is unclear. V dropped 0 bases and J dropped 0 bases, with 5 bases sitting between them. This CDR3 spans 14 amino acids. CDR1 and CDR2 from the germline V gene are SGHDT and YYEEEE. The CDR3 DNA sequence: TGTGCCAGCAGCTTGGGGCCTAGCACAGATACGCAGTATTTT. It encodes CASSLGPSTDTQYF.

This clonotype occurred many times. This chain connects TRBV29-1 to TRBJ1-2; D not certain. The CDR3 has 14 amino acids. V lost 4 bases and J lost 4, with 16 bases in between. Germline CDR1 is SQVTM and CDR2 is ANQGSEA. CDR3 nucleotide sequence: TGCAGCGTTGTAACCCACCGAGCGCCCTATGGCTACACCTTC. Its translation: CSVVTHRAPYGYTF.

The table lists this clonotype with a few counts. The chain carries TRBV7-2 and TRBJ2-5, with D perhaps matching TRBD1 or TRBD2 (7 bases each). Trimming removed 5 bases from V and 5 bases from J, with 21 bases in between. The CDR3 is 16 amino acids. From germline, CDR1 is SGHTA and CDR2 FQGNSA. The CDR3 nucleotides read TGTGCCAGCAGCCCGAGGCGGGGGACAGAGGAGGAGACCCAGTACTTC. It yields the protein CASSPRRGTEEETQYF.

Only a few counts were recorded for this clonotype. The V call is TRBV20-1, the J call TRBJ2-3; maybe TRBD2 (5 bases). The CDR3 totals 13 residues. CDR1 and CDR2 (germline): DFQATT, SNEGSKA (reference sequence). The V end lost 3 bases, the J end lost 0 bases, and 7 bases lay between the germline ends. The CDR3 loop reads CSASPGSTDTQYF. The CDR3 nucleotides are TGCAGTGCTAGTCCGGGGAGCACAGATACGCAGTATTTT.

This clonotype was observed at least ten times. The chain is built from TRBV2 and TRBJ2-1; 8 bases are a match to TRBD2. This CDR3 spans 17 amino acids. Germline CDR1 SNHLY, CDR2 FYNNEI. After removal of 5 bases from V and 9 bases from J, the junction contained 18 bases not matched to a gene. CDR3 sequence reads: CASSRESLRLAFGEQFF. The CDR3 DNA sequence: TGTGCCAGCAGTCGAGAGAGCTTGAGACTAGCGTTCGGTGAGCAGTTCTTC.

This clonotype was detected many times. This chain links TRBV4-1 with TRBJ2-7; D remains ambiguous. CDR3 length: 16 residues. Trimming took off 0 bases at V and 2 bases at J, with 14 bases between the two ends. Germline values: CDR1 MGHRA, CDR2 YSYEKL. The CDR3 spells CASSQDLVTSAYEQYF. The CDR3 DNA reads TGCGCCAGCAGCCAAGATCTGGTGACATCCGCCTACGAGCAGTACTTC.

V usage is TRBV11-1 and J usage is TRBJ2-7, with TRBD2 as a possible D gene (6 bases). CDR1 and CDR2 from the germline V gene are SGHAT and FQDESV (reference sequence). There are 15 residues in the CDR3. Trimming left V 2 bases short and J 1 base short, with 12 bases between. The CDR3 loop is CASSLLRGWSYEQYF. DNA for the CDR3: TGTGCCAGCAGCTTATTGCGGGGATGGTCCTACGAGCAGTACTTC.

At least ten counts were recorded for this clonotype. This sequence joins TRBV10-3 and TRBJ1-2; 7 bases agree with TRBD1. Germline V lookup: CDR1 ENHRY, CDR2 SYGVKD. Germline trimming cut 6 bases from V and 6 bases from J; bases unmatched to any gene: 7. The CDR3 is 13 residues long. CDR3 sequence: CAIRIDRADGYTF. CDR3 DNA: TGTGCCATCAGGATCGACAGGGCCGATGGCTACACCTTC.

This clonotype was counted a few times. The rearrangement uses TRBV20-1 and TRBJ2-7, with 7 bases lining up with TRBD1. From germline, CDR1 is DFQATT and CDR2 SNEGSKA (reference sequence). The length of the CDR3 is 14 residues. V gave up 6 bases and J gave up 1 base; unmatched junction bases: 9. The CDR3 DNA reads TGCAGTGCCGCAGCCGGGACAGCATCCTACGAGCAGTACTTC. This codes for CSAAAGTASYEQYF.

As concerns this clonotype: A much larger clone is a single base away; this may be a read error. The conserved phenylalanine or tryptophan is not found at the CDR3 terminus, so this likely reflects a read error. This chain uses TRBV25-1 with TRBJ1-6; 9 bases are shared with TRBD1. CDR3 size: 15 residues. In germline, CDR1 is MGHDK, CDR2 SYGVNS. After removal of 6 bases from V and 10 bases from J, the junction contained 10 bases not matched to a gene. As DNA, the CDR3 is TGTGCCAGCAGCCAGTCCGGGACAGGGACGTCACCCCTCCACCTT. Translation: CASSQSGTGTSPLHL.

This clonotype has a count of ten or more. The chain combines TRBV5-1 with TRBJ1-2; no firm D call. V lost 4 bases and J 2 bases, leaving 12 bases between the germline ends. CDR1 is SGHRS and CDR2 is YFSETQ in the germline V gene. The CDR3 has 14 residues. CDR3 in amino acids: CASSTPPGNYGYTF. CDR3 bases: TGCGCCAGCAGCACACCCCCTGGCAACTATGGCTACACCTTC.

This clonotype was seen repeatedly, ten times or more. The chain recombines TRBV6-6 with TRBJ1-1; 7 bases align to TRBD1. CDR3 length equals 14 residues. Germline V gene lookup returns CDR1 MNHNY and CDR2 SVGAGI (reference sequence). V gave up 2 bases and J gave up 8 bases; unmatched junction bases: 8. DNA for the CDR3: TGTGCCAGCAGTTACGCCAGTGGGACAGCGGAAGCTTTCTTT. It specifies CASSYASGTAEAFF.

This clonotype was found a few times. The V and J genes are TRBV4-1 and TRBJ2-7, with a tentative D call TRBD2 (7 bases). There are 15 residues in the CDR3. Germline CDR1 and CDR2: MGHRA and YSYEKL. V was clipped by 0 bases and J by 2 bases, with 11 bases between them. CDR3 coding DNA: TGCGCCAGCAGCCAAGATGGGGGGGCGACCTACGAGCAGTACTTC. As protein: CASSQDGGATYEQYF.

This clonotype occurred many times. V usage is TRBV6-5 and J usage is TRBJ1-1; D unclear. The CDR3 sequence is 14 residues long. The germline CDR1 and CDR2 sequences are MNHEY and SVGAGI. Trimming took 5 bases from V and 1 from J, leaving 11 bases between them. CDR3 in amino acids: CASSTSRENTEAFF. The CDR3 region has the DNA TGTGCCAGCAGTACCTCACGGGAGAACACTGAAGCTTTCTTT.

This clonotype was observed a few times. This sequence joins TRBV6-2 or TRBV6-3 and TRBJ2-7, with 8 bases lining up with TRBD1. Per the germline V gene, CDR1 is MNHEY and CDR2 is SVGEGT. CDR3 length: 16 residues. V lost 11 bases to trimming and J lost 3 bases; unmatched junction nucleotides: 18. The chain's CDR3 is CAVFTPVTGALYEQYF. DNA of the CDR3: TGTGCCGTCTTCACACCGGTGACAGGGGCCCTCTACGAGCAGTACTTC.

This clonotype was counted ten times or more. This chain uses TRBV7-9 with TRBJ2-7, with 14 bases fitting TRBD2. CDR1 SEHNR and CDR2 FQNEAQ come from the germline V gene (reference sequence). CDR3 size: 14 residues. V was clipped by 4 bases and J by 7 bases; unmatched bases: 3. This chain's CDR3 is CASSSRTSGGEQYF. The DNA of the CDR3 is TGTGCCAGCAGCTCACGGACTAGCGGGGGGGAGCAGTACTTC.

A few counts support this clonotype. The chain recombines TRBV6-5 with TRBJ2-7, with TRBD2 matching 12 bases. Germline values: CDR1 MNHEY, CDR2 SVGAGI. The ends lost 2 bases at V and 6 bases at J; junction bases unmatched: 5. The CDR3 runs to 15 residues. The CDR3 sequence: CASSYAGTSGSEQYF. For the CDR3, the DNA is TGTGCCAGCAGTTACGCAGGGACTAGCGGGTCCGAGCAGTACTTC.